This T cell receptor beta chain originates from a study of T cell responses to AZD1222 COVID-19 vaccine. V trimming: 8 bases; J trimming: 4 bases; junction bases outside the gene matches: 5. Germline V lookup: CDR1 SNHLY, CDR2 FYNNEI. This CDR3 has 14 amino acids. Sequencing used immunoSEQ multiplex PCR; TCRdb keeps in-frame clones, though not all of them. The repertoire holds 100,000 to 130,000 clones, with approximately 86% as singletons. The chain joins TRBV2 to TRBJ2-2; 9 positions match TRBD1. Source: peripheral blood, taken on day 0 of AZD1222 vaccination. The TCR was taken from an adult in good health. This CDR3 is CASSWTGATGELFF. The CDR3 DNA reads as TGTGCCAGCTCCTGGACAGGGGCCACCGGGGAGCTGTTTTTT.